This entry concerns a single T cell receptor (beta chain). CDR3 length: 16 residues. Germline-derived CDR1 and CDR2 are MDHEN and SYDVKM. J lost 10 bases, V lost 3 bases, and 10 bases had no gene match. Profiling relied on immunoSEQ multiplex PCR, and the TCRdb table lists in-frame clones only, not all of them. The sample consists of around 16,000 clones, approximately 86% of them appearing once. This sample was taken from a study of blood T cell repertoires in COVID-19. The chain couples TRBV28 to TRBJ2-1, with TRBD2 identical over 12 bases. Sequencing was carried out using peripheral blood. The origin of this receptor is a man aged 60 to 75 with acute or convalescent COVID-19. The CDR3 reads CASSFSLAGGSREQFF. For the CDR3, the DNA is TGTGCCAGCAGTTTCTCCCTAGCGGGGGGGAGTAGGGAGCAGTTCTTC.